This TCR beta chain was found in a study of CD8 T cells in ankylosing spondylitis. This CDR3 spans 16 amino acids. With V trimmed by 4 bases and J by 7 bases, 13 bases remained unmatched. The germline V gene encodes CDR1 SGHAT and CDR2 FQNNGV. Study results and caveats: Fewer than ten highly homologous variants made up a TCR beta motif that seemed to typify ankylosing spondylitis blood.

This clonotype has only a few counts. Its antigen is not known. One entry per CDR3 protein results from TCRdb running MiXCR on the 5' RACE reads. The table has about 440,000 distinct CDR3 sequences, 17% seen once. Source material: blood, either unsorted or a sorted T cell fraction (not recorded which). J is TRBJ2-1 and V is TRBV11-2, with 7 bases that match TRBD2. The TCR originated in a male donor with ankylosing spondylitis. The DNA of the CDR3 is TGTGCCAGCAGCTCCCGAGGGGCGGGGGTGGTGAATGAGCAGTTCTTC. Residues: CASSSRGAGVVNEQFF.